Described below is a single T cell receptor (beta chain) sequence and its context. This specimen belongs to a study of blood T cell repertoires in COVID-19. Overall study: From the United States, Italy and Spain came samples of acute and convalescent COVID-19. Sample material is recorded as cDNA or gDNA derived from T cells, B-cell-depleted T cells, or PBMCs.

TCRdb's table, derived via immunoSEQ multiplex PCR, lists solely in-frame clones and lacks some. This sample has around 140,000 clones; approximately 84% occur once, and the top ten carry approximately 4%. This CDR3 has 21 residues. The V end was cut by 2 bases, the J end by 1 base, with 30 bases between. Germline values: CDR1 MDHEN, CDR2 SYDVKM. This clonotype was obtained from a man between 45 and 60 years old in a cohort exposed to, infected with or recovered from COVID-19 (not recorded which). Sequences were obtained from PBMCs or T cells enriched from blood (not recorded which). This chain joins TRBV28 and TRBJ2-7, with D perhaps matching TRBD1 (6 bases). CDR3 coding DNA: TGTGCCAGCAGTTTAAGTGTAGGGGGTGGTGTGATATACTTCTTATCCTACGAGCAGTACTTC. Its protein is CASSLSVGGGVIYFLSYEQYF.